The entry that follows covers one T cell receptor beta chain sequence. This entry is derived from a study of Ad26.COV2.S vaccination and SARS-CoV-2 variants. At the level of the study: Donor joined the COV1001 Ad26.COV2.S trial arm.

As to treatment: around 19 received Ad26.COV2.S at low or high dose, single or two shots; 5 received placebo; per-sample allocation not given. Sampling was done on day 63 after the first vaccine or placebo injection. There are 16 residues in the CDR3. CDR1 SGHAT and CDR2 FQNNGV come from the germline V gene. Trimming pared 0 bases from V and 1 base from J, leaving 7 bases between. TCRdb's copy holds only in-frame clones and misses some; the assay was immunoSEQ multiplex PCR. The profile shows hundreds of thousands of clones, 80% to 90% of them singletons. The J gene is TRBJ2-6, the V gene TRBV11-2; perhaps D is TRBD1 or TRBD2 (5 bases each). The origin of this receptor is a person between 18 and 65 years old who received the Ad26.COV2.S COVID-19 vaccine or a placebo. Sample: peripheral blood, taken in a trial of Ad26.COV2.S vaccine versus placebo. The CDR3 spells CASSLEWGSGANVLTF. CDR3 nucleotides: TGTGCCAGCAGCTTAGAATGGGGGTCTGGGGCCAACGTCCTGACTTTC. Filled out from reference TRBV11-2 and TRBJ2-6, the complete variable domain reads EAGVAQSPRYKIIEKRQSVAFWCNPISGHATLYWYQQILGQGPKLLIQFQNNGVVDDSQLPKDRFSAERLKGVDSTLKIQPAKLEDSAVYLCASSLEWGSGANVLTFGAGSRLTVL.